This record concerns one TCR beta chain sequence. TCRdb's table, derived via immunoSEQ multiplex PCR, lists solely in-frame clones and lacks some. The sample has approximately 13,000 clones, approximately 80% seen once. This specimen belongs to a study of technical replicates of blood from a handful of donors. The CDR3 totals 15 residues. CDR1 SGHVS and CDR2 FQNEAQ come from the germline V gene. The V end was cut by 1 base, the J end by 1 base, with 7 bases between. The clonotype comes from a human donor in good health. The V and J genes are TRBV7-8 and TRBJ2-2; no clear D gene. Sequencing was done on a sample of PBMCs. CDR3 protein: CASSLVRLNTGELFF. In DNA, the CDR3 is TGTGCCAGCAGCTTAGTGAGGCTGAACACCGGGGAGCTGTTTTTT. Drawing the rest from reference TRBV7-8 and TRBJ2-2, the complete variable domain is GAGVSQSPRYKVAKRGQDVALRCDPISGHVSLFWYQQALGQGPEFLTYFQNEAQLDKSGLPSDRFFAERPEGSVSTLKIQRTQQEDSAVYLCASSLVRLNTGELFFGEGSRLTVL.